Below are 18 T cell receptor beta chains sequenced from a single sample in a study of neurological immune-mediated disorders. MiXCR, run by TCRdb on the 5' RACE reads, gives a single entry per CDR3 protein. The sample lists tens of thousands of distinct CDR3 sequences, around 4% occurring once. This sample's time point: longitudinal time-point 3. The material sequenced was PBMCs. These receptors all come from a woman aged 55-69 years with multiple sclerosis.

This clonotype has a count of ten or more. The gene calls are TRBV6-6 and TRBJ2-5; 10 nucleotides align to TRBD2. Germline lookup yields CDR1 MNHNY and CDR2 SVGAGI (reference sequence). Germline trimming cut 8 bases from V and 2 bases from J; bases unmatched to any gene: 8. The CDR3 is 15 amino acids. The CDR3 coding sequence is TGTGCCAGCCGGTCTAGCGGGGGATTACAAGAGACCCAGTACTTC. Its protein is CASRSSGGLQETQYF.

This clonotype was picked up many times. V and J are TRBV10-3 and TRBJ1-6; the D gene is possibly TRBD1 (5 bases). The V gene lost 6 bases and the J gene lost 9 bases, with 15 bases spanning the gap. The CDR3 runs to 14 residues. The germline CDR1 and CDR2 sequences are ENHRY and SYGVKD. CDR3 in amino acids: CAIRADKGGSPLHF. DNA of the CDR3: TGTGCCATCAGGGCGGACAAGGGAGGTTCACCCCTCCACTTT.

This clonotype was seen repeatedly, ten times or more. The V and J genes are TRBV6-5 and TRBJ2-3; no firm D call. V lost 0 bases to trimming and J lost 4 bases, with 11 bases between them. The CDR3 consists of 15 residues. Germline-derived CDR1 and CDR2 are MNHEY and SVGAGI. This CDR3 is CASSYSGSVSDTQYF. The CDR3 DNA sequence: TGTGCCAGCAGTTACTCAGGATCGGTGTCAGATACGCAGTATTTT.

This clonotype was observed at least ten times. The rearrangement uses TRBV5-1 and TRBJ2-1, with 11 bases fitting TRBD1. CDR1 SGHRS and CDR2 YFSETQ come from the germline V gene. The CDR3 is 15 residues long. V dropped 4 bases and J dropped 5; count of bases not matched to a gene: 5. The CDR3 protein is CASSDGTGGHNEQFF. DNA of the CDR3: TGCGCCAGCAGCGACGGGACAGGGGGACACAATGAGCAGTTCTTC.

Many counts were recorded for this clonotype. The chain joins TRBV18 to TRBJ2-7; D gene unclear. V was clipped by 3 bases and J by 6 bases, with 12 bases between them. This CDR3 contains 13 residues. Germline values: CDR1 KGHSH, CDR2 LQKENI. CDR3 in amino acids: CASSPESPPEQYF. For the CDR3, the DNA is TGTGCCAGCTCACCCGAATCCCCCCCCGAGCAGTACTTC.

This clonotype occurred a few times. V gene TRBV6-5 combines with J gene TRBJ1-5; TRBD1 is a possible D gene (5 bases). V was trimmed by 2 bases and J by 5 bases, leaving 10 bases between them. The CDR3 runs 14 residues. Germline assignment: CDR1 MNHEY and CDR2 SVGAGI. The CDR3 loop reads CASSYRDGYQPQHF. DNA of the CDR3: TGTGCCAGCAGTTACCGGGACGGGTATCAGCCCCAGCATTTT.

There are a few counts of this clonotype. The rearrangement joins TRBV12-3 or TRBV12-4 to TRBJ2-7, with D perhaps TRBD1 (6 bases). The CDR3 loop spans 15 amino acids. The germline V and J ends were trimmed by 6 bases and 5 bases, with 20 bases remaining between them. The CDR3: CASSPGTLLAHEQYF. The DNA of the CDR3 is TGTGCCAGCAGCCCCGGGACACTTTTGGCCCACGAGCAGTACTTC.

This clonotype occurred many times. The gene calls are TRBV7-8 and TRBJ2-5, with 7 bases lining up with TRBD1. Per germline, CDR1 SGHVS and CDR2 FQNEAQ. The CDR3 sequence is 15 residues long. With 7 bases clipped from V and 5 bases from J, the junction kept 13 bases outside the gene matches. CDR3 amino acids: CASTHRGMFGETQYF. DNA for the CDR3: TGTGCCAGCACACACAGGGGCATGTTTGGTGAGACCCAGTACTTC.

This clonotype showed up many times. The CDR3 region has the DNA TGTGCCACCAGCAGAGTAGGAACGAAAAACATTCAGTACTTC. It yields the protein CATSRVGTKNIQYF. The chain carries TRBV15 and TRBJ2-4; D is ambiguous. Trimming removed 1 base from V and 4 bases from J, with 8 bases in between. Looked up from germline, CDR1 is LNHNV and CDR2 is YYDKDF (reference sequence). The CDR3 length is 14 residues.

This clonotype came up many times. The chain is built from TRBV18 and TRBJ1-2; 9 bases agree with TRBD1. J was trimmed by 1 base and V by 3 bases; bases with no gene match: 9. This CDR3 has 17 residues. CDR1 and CDR2 (germline): KGHSH, LQKENI. The CDR3 nucleotides are TGTGCCAGCTCACCGAAGGGACAGGGACCGTTTAACTATGGCTACACCTTC. It specifies CASSPKGQGPFNYGYTF.

This clonotype was seen many times. The chain has TRBV9 and TRBJ1-5; D not resolved. With 4 bases removed from V and 9 bases from J, the gap between germline ends came to 11 bases. Per the germline V gene, CDR1 is SGDLS and CDR2 is YYNGEE. CDR3 length: 12 residues. The CDR3 loop reads CASSLGFGPQHF. In DNA, the CDR3 is TGTGCCAGCAGCCTTGGGTTTGGGCCCCAGCATTTT.

This clonotype was counted ten times or more. In DNA form, the CDR3 reads TGCAGTGGCAGGGGTGGGTACTTC. It is translated as CSGRGGYF. The rearrangement links TRBV29-1 to TRBJ2-4, with a tentative D call TRBD1 (6 bases). Germline CDR1 SQVTM, CDR2 ANQGSEA. The CDR3 runs 8 residues.

This clonotype was detected ten times or more. The chain recombines TRBV20-1 with TRBJ1-5, with a possible D match to TRBD1 (5 bases). V gave up 8 bases and J gave up 2 bases, with 16 bases separating them. The CDR3 is 14 amino acids. The germline V gene has CDR1 DFQATT and CDR2 SNEGSKA (reference sequence). The CDR3 protein is CSIAGTRGNQPQHF. DNA for the CDR3: TGCAGTATCGCCGGGACCCGAGGCAATCAGCCCCAGCATTTT.

This clonotype showed up many times. This chain connects TRBV20-1 to TRBJ2-1; the match to TRBD2 covers 10 bases. The CDR3 has 15 residues. V lost 6 bases, J lost 7 bases, and 12 bases stayed unmatched. CDR1 and CDR2 from the germline V gene are DFQATT and SNEGSKA (reference sequence). The CDR3 sequence is CSATPGKRGGNEQFF. The CDR3 DNA follows: TGCAGTGCAACCCCAGGGAAGCGGGGGGGGAATGAGCAGTTCTTC.

The sample holds many counts of this clonotype. The rearrangement uses TRBV5-1 and TRBJ2-7; D perhaps matches TRBD1 (5 bases). The CDR3 length is 13 residues. Germline CDR1 reads SGHRS; CDR2 reads YFSETQ. Deletions cut 0 bases from V and 3 bases from J, with 7 bases between. CDR3 sequence: CASSLVGHYEQYF. The CDR3 DNA is TGCGCCAGCAGCTTGGTGGGGCACTACGAGCAGTACTTC.

This clonotype was seen at least ten times. The CDR3 DNA reads TGTGCCAGCAAGGGGGCGGACACCGGGGAGCTGTTTTTT. Protein sequence: CASKGADTGELFF. This chain uses TRBV12-3 or TRBV12-4 with TRBJ2-2; TRBD1 aligns across 7 bases. The V segment lost 7 bases and the J segment 3 bases; nucleotides outside the gene matches: 2. This CDR3 region has 13 residues.

The sample holds many counts of this clonotype. The V gene is TRBV12-3 or TRBV12-4, the J gene TRBJ2-7; 7 bases agree with TRBD1. V shed 5 bases and J 3 bases; nucleotides not matched to a gene: 10. The CDR3 is 15 residues long. The CDR3 spells CASSPQDRKSYEQYF. The DNA for the CDR3 is TGTGCCAGCAGTCCCCAGGACAGGAAGAGCTACGAGCAGTACTTC.

This clonotype was counted ten times or more. The chain joins TRBV20-1 to TRBJ2-1, with a weak D call TRBD2 (7 bases). Trimming removed 8 bases from V and 7 bases from J, with 21 bases in between. CDR3 length equals 14 residues. Germline V lookup: CDR1 DFQATT, CDR2 SNEGSKA (reference sequence). The CDR3 loop is CSSRDYQRGNEQFF. CDR3 nucleotide sequence: TGCAGTTCCAGGGACTACCAAAGGGGGAATGAGCAGTTCTTC.